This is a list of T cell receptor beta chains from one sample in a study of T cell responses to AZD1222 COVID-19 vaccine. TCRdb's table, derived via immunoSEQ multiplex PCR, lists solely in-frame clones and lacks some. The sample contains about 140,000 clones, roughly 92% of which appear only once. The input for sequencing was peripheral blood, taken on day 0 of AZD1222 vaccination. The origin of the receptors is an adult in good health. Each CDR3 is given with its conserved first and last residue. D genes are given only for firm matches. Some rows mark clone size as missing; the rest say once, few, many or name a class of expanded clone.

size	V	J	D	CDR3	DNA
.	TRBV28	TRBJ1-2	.	CASSFFGREGYGYTF	TGTGCCAGCAGTTTCTTTGGTAGGGAGGGTTATGGCTACACCTTC
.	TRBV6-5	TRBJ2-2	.	CASKTRAGELFF	TGTGCCAGCAAGACTAGGGCGGGGGAGCTGTTTTTT
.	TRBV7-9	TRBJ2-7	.	CASSPGWNEQYF	TGTGCCAGCAGCCCAGGGTGGAACGAGCAGTACTTC
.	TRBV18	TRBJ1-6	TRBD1	CASSPLTGPQGNSPLHF	TGTGCCAGCTCACCGTTGACAGGGCCCCAGGGAAATTCACCCCTCCACTTT
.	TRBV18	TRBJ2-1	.	CASSPLPPGGIMNEQFF	TGTGCCAGCTCACCACTGCCCCCCGGGGGAATAATGAATGAGCAGTTCTTC
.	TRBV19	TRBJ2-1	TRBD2	CASSIGTSTNEQFF	TGTGCCAGTAGTATTGGGACTAGCACCAATGAGCAGTTCTTC
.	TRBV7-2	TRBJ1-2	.	CASSLIEGTRYTF	TGTGCCAGCAGCTTAATTGAGGGAACGCGCTACACCTTC
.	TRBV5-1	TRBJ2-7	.	CASSLGLRGEQYF	TGCGCCAGCAGCTTAGGTCTTAGGGGCGAGCAGTACTTC
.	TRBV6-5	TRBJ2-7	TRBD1	CASSNTDRGSYEQYF	TGTGCCAGCAGTAACACAGACAGGGGATCCTACGAGCAGTACTTC
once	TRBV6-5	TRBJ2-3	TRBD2	CASSYSLAGGLDTQYF	TGTGCCAGCAGTTACTCGCTAGCGGGGGGGCTAGATACGCAGTATTTT
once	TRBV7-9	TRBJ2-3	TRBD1	CASSLGTTGATDTQYF	TGTGCCAGCAGCTTAGGGACGACAGGGGCAACAGATACGCAGTATTTT
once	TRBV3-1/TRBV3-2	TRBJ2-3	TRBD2	CASSQLLAGGTDTQYF	TGTGCCAGCAGCCAACTACTAGCGGGGGGCACAGATACGCAGTATTTT
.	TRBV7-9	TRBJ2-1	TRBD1	CASSRRTGGASNEQFF	TGTGCCAGCAGCCGTCGGACAGGGGGCGCCAGCAATGAGCAGTTCTTC
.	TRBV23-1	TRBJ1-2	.	CASSQIARCYGYTF	TGCGCCAGCAGTCAAATCGCCCGATGCTATGGCTACACCTTC
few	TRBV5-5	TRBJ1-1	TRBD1	CASSLGLRQGDTEAFF	TGTGCCAGCAGCTTGGGTCTGAGACAGGGGGACACTGAAGCTTTCTTT
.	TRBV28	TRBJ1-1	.	CASSLSGVRTEAFF	TGTGCCAGCAGTTTATCAGGGGTTAGGACTGAAGCTTTCTTT
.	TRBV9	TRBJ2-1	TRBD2	CASSLSKGSGGIQFF	TGTGCCAGCAGCCTTTCAAAGGGTAGCGGGGGGATTCAGTTCTTC
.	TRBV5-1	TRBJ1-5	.	CASSSGDIQDQPQHF	TGCGCCAGCAGCTCCGGGGACATTCAGGATCAGCCCCAGCATTTT
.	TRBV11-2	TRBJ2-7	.	CASSSDIYEQYF	TGTGCCAGCAGCTCGGACATCTACGAGCAGTACTTC
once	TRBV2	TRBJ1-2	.	CASSGSGGLGAFLF	TGTGCCAGCAGTGGGTCGGGGGGGCTTGGAGCCTTCCTCTTC
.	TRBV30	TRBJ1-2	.	CAWSVRVRGFRVSGYTF	TGTGCCTGGAGTGTACGTGTTCGAGGGTTCAGGGTAAGCGGCTACACCTTC
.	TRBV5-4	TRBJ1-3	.	CASSLGSGSGNTIYF	TGTGCCAGCAGCTTGGGTTCCGGGTCTGGAAACACCATATATTTT
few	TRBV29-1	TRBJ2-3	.	CSVEGWSGEATDTQYF	TGCAGCGTTGAAGGCTGGTCGGGAGAAGCGACAGATACGCAGTATTTT
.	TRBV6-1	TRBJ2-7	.	CASSESGRSYEQYF	TGTGCCAGCAGTGAAAGCGGCCGATCCTACGAGCAGTACTTC
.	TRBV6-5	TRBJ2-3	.	CASSPLLGITDTQYF	TGTGCCAGCAGTCCTTTACTAGGGATCACAGATACGCAGTATTTT
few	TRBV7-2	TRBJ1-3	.	CASSLVGTSSGNTIYF	TGTGCCAGCAGCTTAGTTGGCACCTCCTCTGGAAACACCATATATTTT
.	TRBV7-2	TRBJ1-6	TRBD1	CASSLVAGGNYNSPLHF	TGTGCCAGCAGCTTAGTGGCAGGGGGAAACTATAATTCACCCCTCCACTTT
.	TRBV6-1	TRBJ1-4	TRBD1	CASSEGGGGGKLFF	TGTGCCAGCAGTGAAGGAGGGGGCGGCGGAAAACTGTTTTTT
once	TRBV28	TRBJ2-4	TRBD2	CATSSGGSQNIQYF	TGTGCCACTTCTAGCGGGGGGTCCCAAAACATTCAGTACTTC
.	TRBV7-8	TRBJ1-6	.	CASSLAVYNSPLHF	TGTGCCAGCAGCTTAGCAGTGTATAATTCACCCCTCCACTTT
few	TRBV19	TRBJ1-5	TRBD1	CASSSPTGGEQPQHF	TGTGCCAGTAGTTCGCCAACAGGGGGTGAGCAGCCCCAGCATTTT
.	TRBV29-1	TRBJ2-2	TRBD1	CSVRQGWAGELFF	TGCAGCGTTCGACAGGGATGGGCCGGGGAGCTGTTTTTT
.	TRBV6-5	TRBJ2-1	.	CASIVDRIPYNEQFF	TGTGCCAGCATAGTGGACAGAATCCCCTACAATGAGCAGTTCTTC
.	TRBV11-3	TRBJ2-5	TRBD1	CASSLDRYRGQETQYF	TGTGCCAGCAGCTTAGATCGGTACAGGGGCCAAGAGACCCAGTACTTC
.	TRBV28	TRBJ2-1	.	CASSSPGGAGGRNEQFF	TGTGCCAGCAGTTCCCCAGGGGGGGCGGGAGGTAGGAATGAGCAGTTCTTC
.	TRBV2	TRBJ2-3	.	CASSEQTDTQYF	TGTGCCAGCAGTGAACAGACAGATACGCAGTATTTT
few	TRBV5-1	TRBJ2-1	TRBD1	CASSIGTGQSNEQFF	TGCGCCAGCAGCATAGGGACAGGCCAATCCAATGAGCAGTTCTTC
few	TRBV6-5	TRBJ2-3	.	CASRDPRTDTQYF	TGTGCCAGCAGGGACCCCCGGACAGATACGCAGTATTTT
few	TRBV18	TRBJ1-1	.	CASSPGRANTEAFF	TGTGCCAGCTCACCAGGCAGGGCGAACACTGAAGCTTTCTTT
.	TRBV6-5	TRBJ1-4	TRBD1	CASSTGQLYEKLFF	TGTGCCAGCAGTACGGGACAGCTGTATGAAAAACTGTTTTTT
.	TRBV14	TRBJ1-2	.	CASSQLNYGYTF	TGTGCCAGCAGCCAACTTAACTATGGCTACACCTTC
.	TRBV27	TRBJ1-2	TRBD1	CASSLFPQGDYGYTF	TGTGCCAGCAGTTTATTCCCCCAGGGGGACTATGGCTACACCTTC
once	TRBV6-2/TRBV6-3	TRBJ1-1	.	CASSYALPGGTEAFF	TGTGCCAGCAGTTACGCCCTACCAGGAGGAACTGAAGCTTTCTTT
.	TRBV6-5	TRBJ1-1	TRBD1	CASRRDSWTEAFF	TGTGCCAGCAGACGGGACAGTTGGACTGAAGCTTTCTTT
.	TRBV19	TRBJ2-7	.	CASSIAWGLKEQYF	TGTGCCAGTAGTATTGCCTGGGGGCTGAAAGAGCAGTACTTC
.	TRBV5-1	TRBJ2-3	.	CASSIGLNRKDTQYF	TGCGCCAGCAGCATAGGACTAAACCGGAAAGATACGCAGTATTTT
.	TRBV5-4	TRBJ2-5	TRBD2	CASSYGLAGDQETQYF	TGTGCCAGCAGCTATGGACTAGCGGGGGACCAAGAGACCCAGTACTTC
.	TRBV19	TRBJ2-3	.	CASSRYGTDTQYF	TGTGCCAGTAGCCGATACGGCACAGATACGCAGTATTTT
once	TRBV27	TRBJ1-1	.	CASSFDRRGLTEAFF	TGTGCCAGCAGTTTCGACCGAAGGGGCCTCACTGAAGCTTTCTTT
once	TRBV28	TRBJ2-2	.	CASRSYRLTGELFF	TGTGCCAGCAGATCTTACAGGCTCACCGGGGAGCTGTTTTTT
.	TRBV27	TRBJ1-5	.	CASRGPYSNQPQHF	TGTGCCAGCAGGGGACCTTATAGCAATCAGCCCCAGCATTTT
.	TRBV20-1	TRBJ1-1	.	CSATENTEAFF	TGCAGTGCTACAGAGAACACTGAAGCTTTCTTT
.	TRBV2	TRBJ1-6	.	CASSGQPNSPLHF	TGTGCCAGCAGCGGACAGCCTAATTCACCCCTCCACTTT
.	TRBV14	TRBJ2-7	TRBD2	CASSQSAGAEPYEQYF	TGTGCCAGCAGCCAGTCCGCGGGAGCTGAACCTTACGAGCAGTACTTC
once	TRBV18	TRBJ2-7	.	CASSPRGRRSSYEQYF	TGTGCCAGCTCACCAAGGGGCAGGAGGAGCTCCTACGAGCAGTACTTC
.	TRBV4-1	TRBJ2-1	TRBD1	CASSQGQGDEQFF	TGCGCCAGCAGCCAGGGACAGGGGGATGAGCAGTTCTTC
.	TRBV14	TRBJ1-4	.	CASSQVGGNEKLFF	TGTGCCAGCAGCCAGGTCGGAGGGAATGAAAAACTGTTTTTT